The rows below give T cell receptor beta chains drawn from one sample of a study of CD8 T cells in ankylosing spondylitis. MiXCR was run by TCRdb on the 5' RACE reads, yielding one entry per CDR3 protein. The data hold tens of thousands of distinct CDR3 sequences, with less than 3% observed a single time. Sequenced material: blood, either unsorted or a sorted T cell fraction (not recorded which). Every receptor here comes from a female donor with ankylosing spondylitis or in good health (not recorded which). Both conserved end residues are part of each CDR3. A D gene is named only where the DNA matches it firmly. Size is omitted from some rows. Given values are once, few, many or a class for expanded clones.

abundance,d_gene,v_gene,j_gene,CDR3aa,CDR3nt
many,TRBD1,TRBV9,TRBJ2-5,CASSKSGGRQETQYF,TGTGCCAGCAGCAAATCAGGGGGCCGCCAAGAGACCCAGTACTTC
many,TRBD2,TRBV9,TRBJ2-1,CASSVASSGSNEQFF,TGTGCCAGCAGCGTAGCGTCTAGCGGGAGCAATGAGCAGTTCTTC
many,TRBD2,TRBV9,TRBJ2-5,CASSVSGGARETQYF,TGTGCCAGCAGCGTTAGCGGGGGAGCGAGGGAGACCCAGTACTTC
many,TRBD2,TRBV9,TRBJ2-5,CASSVGGSETQYF,TGTGCCAGCAGCGTGGGGGGGTCCGAGACCCAGTACTTC
many,TRBD2,TRBV9,TRBJ2-3,CASSRPSGTSTDTQYF,TGTGCCAGCTCTCGACCTAGCGGAACTAGCACAGATACGCAGTATTTT
NA,TRBD2,TRBV9,TRBJ2-3,CASSITSGSSTDTQYF,TGTGCCAGCAGCATTACTAGCGGGAGTTCGACAGATACGCAGTATTTT
many,TRBD1,TRBV9,TRBJ2-7,CASSVGDRGRHEQYF,TGTGCCAGCAGCGTAGGGGACAGGGGGCGCCACGAGCAGTACTTC
many,NA,TRBV9,TRBJ2-1,CASSVVGDPTYNEQFF,TGTGCCAGCAGCGTAGTCGGGGACCCAACCTACAATGAGCAGTTCTTC
many,NA,TRBV9,TRBJ2-7,CASSVDPSSTYEQYF,TGTGCCAGCAGCGTAGATCCCAGTTCAACCTACGAGCAGTACTTC
many,TRBD2,TRBV9,TRBJ2-5,CASSPLSGTMEETQYF,TGTGCCAGCAGCCCTCTATCGGGGACTATGGAGGAGACCCAGTACTTC
many,NA,TRBV9,TRBJ2-3,CASSPHTVATDTQYF,TGTGCCAGCAGCCCCCACACAGTAGCGACAGATACGCAGTATTTT
many,NA,TRBV9,TRBJ2-5,CASGVGLETQYF,TGTGCCAGTGGGGTAGGGCTGGAGACCCAGTACTTC
many,TRBD2,TRBV9,TRBJ2-1,CASQAGGYNEQFF,TGTGCCAGCCAAGCGGGGGGGTACAATGAGCAGTTCTTC
many,NA,TRBV9,TRBJ2-1,CASSVGGQSYNEQFF,TGTGCCAGCAGCGTAGGTGGACAGTCGTACAATGAGCAGTTCTTC
many,TRBD2,TRBV9,TRBJ2-1,CASSVGGSGDEQFF,TGTGCCAGCAGCGTAGGCGGTAGCGGGGATGAGCAGTTCTTC
many,NA,TRBV9,TRBJ2-1,CASSVRDQEQFF,TGTGCCAGCAGCGTCCGGGACCAAGAGCAGTTCTTC
many,NA,TRBV9,TRBJ1-6,CASSVLSTGQGPLHF,TGTGCCAGCAGCGTGCTAAGCACGGGGCAGGGACCCCTCCACTTT
many,NA,TRBV9,TRBJ1-6,CASSVDLRGDYNSPLHF,TGTGCCAGCAGCGTAGACTTAAGGGGCGATTATAATTCACCCCTCCACTTT
many,TRBD1,TRBV9,TRBJ2-2,CASGRQGESGELFF,TGTGCCAGCGGAAGACAGGGGGAATCCGGGGAGCTGTTTTTT
many,TRBD2,TRBV9,TRBJ2-7,CASSVGLAGAEYF,TGTGCCAGCAGCGTGGGACTAGCGGGAGCAGAGTACTTC
many,NA,TRBV9,TRBJ2-5,CASSTRGDGTTTSDRETQYF,TGTGCCAGCAGCACCCGTGGTGACGGGACGACAACTTCCGATCGGGAGACCCAGTACTTC
many,NA,TRBV9,TRBJ1-2,CASSQPGSAGGYTF,TGTGCCAGCAGCCAGCCGGGTTCGGCCGGTGGCTACACCTTC
many,NA,TRBV9,TRBJ1-3,CASSVENFGRGGNTIYF,TGTGCCAGCAGCGTAGAGAACTTCGGCAGGGGAGGAAACACCATATATTTT
many,TRBD2,TRBV9,TRBJ2-1,CASSPSPGLAGGQYNEQFF,TGTGCCAGCAGTCCCTCCCCGGGACTAGCGGGGGGGCAGTATAATGAGCAGTTCTTC
many,TRBD2,TRBV9,TRBJ2-2,CASRKTSGRASGTGELFF,TGTGCCAGCAGGAAGACTAGCGGGAGGGCCTCGGGCACCGGGGAGCTGTTTTTT
few,NA,TRBV9,TRBJ2-1,CASSVRDNEQFF,TGTGCCAGCAGCGTAAGAGACAATGAGCAGTTCTTC
many,NA,TRBV21-1,TRBJ2-7,CASSKGSSPEQYF,TGTGCCAGCAGCAAAGGATCTAGTCCCGAGCAGTACTTC
many,NA,TRBV9,TRBJ1-6,CASSNRDGISPLHF,TGTGCCAGCAGCAACCGGGACGGAATTTCACCCCTCCACTTT
many,NA,TRBV7-8,TRBJ1-5,CASTLGEGISLSGSVNQPQHF,TGTGCCAGCACCCTAGGGGAGGGCATCTCCCTCTCTGGCTCGGTGAATCAGCCCCAGCATTTT
many,TRBD1,TRBV9,TRBJ2-3,CASSELTGGTDTQYF,TGTGCCAGCAGCGAATTGACAGGGGGCACAGATACGCAGTATTTT
many,TRBD1,TRBV9,TRBJ2-7,CASSNGQGDPYEQYF,TGTGCCAGCAGCAACGGACAGGGCGACCCCTACGAGCAGTACTTC
many,TRBD2,TRBV9,TRBJ2-1,CASSVLPTRDYQGEQFF,TGTGCCAGCAGCGTTCTCCCGACCCGGGACTACCAGGGTGAGCAGTTCTTC
many,NA,TRBV9,TRBJ1-5,CASSVAPDLSNQPQHF,TGTGCCAGCAGCGTAGCACCAGATCTTAGCAATCAGCCCCAGCATTTT
many,NA,TRBV9,TRBJ2-1,CASSPRRRDEQFF,TGTGCCAGCAGCCCTCGGCGTCGGGATGAGCAGTTCTTC
many,NA,TRBV9,TRBJ2-7,CASSVAVGYEQYF,TGTGCCAGCAGCGTAGCGGTGGGCTACGAGCAGTACTTC
medium-sized,NA,TRBV9,TRBJ2-2,CASSVEGAFQTGELFF,TGTGCCAGCAGCGTAGAGGGTGCTTTTCAGACCGGGGAGCTGTTTTTT
medium-sized,NA,TRBV9,TRBJ2-7,CASSVGPDAYEQYF,TGTGCCAGCAGCGTAGGGCCCGATGCCTACGAGCAGTACTTC
many,TRBD2,TRBV9,TRBJ2-5,CASSVVGLAGGPETQYF,TGTGCCAGCAGCGTAGTTGGACTAGCGGGAGGGCCCGAGACCCAGTACTTC
many,NA,TRBV9,TRBJ2-5,CASTTTSGRGQETQYF,TGTGCCAGCACCACAACCTCGGGCCGCGGTCAAGAGACCCAGTACTTC
many,NA,TRBV9,TRBJ2-5,CASSQTNTEVTQYF,TGTGCCAGCAGCCAAACAAACACTGAGGTGACCCAGTACTTC
many,NA,TRBV9,TRBJ1-2,CASSVGALYGYTF,TGTGCCAGCAGCGTAGGAGCGCTGTATGGCTACACCTTC
NA,NA,TRBV9,TRBJ2-3,CASSVGVGSFPDTQYF,TGTGCCAGCAGCGTAGGGGTCGGGAGTTTTCCAGATACGCAGTATTTT
many,NA,TRBV9,TRBJ2-3,CASSVAFGQSHDVDTQYF,TGTGCCAGCAGCGTAGCATTTGGACAGTCTCACGACGTAGATACGCAGTATTTT
many,TRBD2,TRBV9,TRBJ2-1,CASSGGGRSDPFF,TGTGCCAGCAGCGGGGGGGGACGGTCGGATCCGTTCTTC
many,NA,TRBV9,TRBJ2-3,CASSVGVPTSTDTQYF,TGTGCCAGCAGCGTAGGAGTACCCACTAGCACAGATACGCAGTATTTT
many,NA,TRBV9,TRBJ2-5,CASSPRAQQETQYF,TGTGCCAGCAGCCCCCGGGCACAGCAAGAGACCCAGTACTTC
many,NA,TRBV9,TRBJ2-6,CASSTHLGGANVLTF,TGTGCCAGCAGCACCCACCTCGGCGGGGCCAACGTCCTGACTTTC
many,NA,TRBV9,TRBJ1-5,CASSVESQAGPQHF,TGTGCCAGCAGCGTAGAGAGTCAGGCGGGGCCCCAGCATTTT
many,NA,TRBV9,TRBJ2-7,CASSVGVSGVYEQYF,TGTGCCAGCAGCGTAGGTGTTAGTGGGGTGTACGAGCAGTACTTC
many,NA,TRBV9,TRBJ2-2,CASSVVPRNTGELFF,TGTGCCAGCAGCGTAGTGCCCAGGAACACCGGGGAGCTGTTTTTT
many,NA,TRBV9,TRBJ1-1,CASSAGVGGNTEAFF,TGTGCCAGCAGCGCCGGGGTGGGTGGAAACACTGAAGCTTTCTTT
many,NA,TRBV9,TRBJ2-1,CASSVDPGYNEQFF,TGTGCCAGCAGCGTAGATCCTGGCTACAATGAGCAGTTCTTC
many,NA,TRBV9,TRBJ2-5,CASSGVAGRETQYF,TGTGCCAGCAGCGGAGTAGCAGGCCGGGAGACCCAGTACTTC
many,NA,TRBV9,TRBJ2-3,CASSVGGRDTDTQYF,TGTGCCAGCAGCGTAGGCGGCAGGGACACAGATACGCAGTATTTT
many,NA,TRBV9,TRBJ1-1,CASSVAPATDNTEAFF,TGTGCCAGCAGCGTAGCCCCCGCAACAGATAACACTGAAGCTTTCTTT
many,TRBD2,TRBV9,TRBJ2-1,CASSAKMTSGTQRAHEQFF,TGTGCCAGCAGCGCTAAGATGACTAGCGGGACCCAAAGGGCTCATGAGCAGTTCTTC